This T cell receptor (beta chain) is drawn from a study of shared clonotypes between healthy human individuals. Study outcomes and limitations: Naive subsets generally had larger estimated richness than memory subsets.

Concerning this clone itself: The antigen is not known.

Naivety among CD8 cells was defined by CD45RO negativity and positive CCR7 selection, thereby excluding terminally differentiated effector memory CD45RA+ cells. Assay used: immunoSEQ multiplex PCR; TCRdb lists only in-frame clones, some missing. The profile shows over 2,000,000 clones, just under 95% of them singletons. V gave up 5 bases and J gave up 0 bases, with 21 bases separating them. Germline V gene lookup returns CDR1 SGHAT and CDR2 FQDESV (reference sequence). CDR3 size: 18 residues. The chain couples TRBV11-1 to TRBJ2-3; D may be TRBD2 (6 bases). The source of this sequence is a man aged 18 to 30 in good health. Some clones in this sample may be carry-over from other donors' samples. Sequencing used naive CD8+ T cells from PBMCs. Here the CDR3 reads CASSPSIDGGWSTDTQYF. In DNA, the CDR3 is TGTGCCAGCAGCCCATCTATAGACGGGGGTTGGAGCACAGATACGCAGTATTTT.